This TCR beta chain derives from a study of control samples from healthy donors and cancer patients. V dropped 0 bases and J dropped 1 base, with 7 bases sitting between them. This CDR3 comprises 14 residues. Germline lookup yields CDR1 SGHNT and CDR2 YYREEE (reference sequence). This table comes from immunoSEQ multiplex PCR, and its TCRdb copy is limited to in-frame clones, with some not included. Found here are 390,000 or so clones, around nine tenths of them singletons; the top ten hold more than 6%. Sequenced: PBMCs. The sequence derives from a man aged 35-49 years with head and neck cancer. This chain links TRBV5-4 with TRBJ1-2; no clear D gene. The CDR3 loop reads CASSLEPDNYGYTF. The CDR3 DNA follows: TGTGCCAGCAGCTTGGAGCCAGATAACTATGGCTACACCTTC.